Included here is one TCR beta chain sequence, with context. Its specificity is unknown. The source of the sample is a study of shared clonotypes between healthy human individuals. Findings and caveats of the study: Against clonotypes common to all four donors, non-shared ones had lower generation probabilities.

In the original analysis: ImmunoSEQ junction-only sequences lacked quality scores, so their filtering differed. Sequencing was performed with immunoSEQ multiplex PCR; in TCRdb, only in-frame clones are kept and a portion is missing. V, J and clone size derive from that table, while D and trimming were established from the DNA sequence. Among millions of clones listed, 90% to 95% were seen once. Germline assignment: CDR1 LNHDA and CDR2 SQIVND (reference sequence). Deletions cut 6 bases from V and 4 bases from J, with 15 bases between. CDR3 length: 14 amino acids. The chain combines TRBV19 with TRBJ1-2; D is uncertain. Sample: naive CD4+ T cells sorted from blood. Subset given: CD45RA+ positively selected. The receptor comes from a man aged 18 to 35 in good health. CDR3 residues: CASSVSNPLYGYTF. CDR3 nucleotides: TGTGCCAGTAGCGTATCAAACCCTCTCTATGGCTACACCTTC.